Listed below are T cell receptor beta chains from one sample, sequenced in a study of T cells in narcolepsy. TCRdb's table, derived via immunoSEQ multiplex PCR, lists solely in-frame clones and lacks some. Counted here are 700 to 800 clones, under 30% occurring once; the ten biggest clones make up 53%. The antigens for these receptors are not known. The sequencing input was cultured CD8+ T cells from cerebrospinal fluid. These TCRs come from a human donor with narcolepsy. The conserved cysteine and the conserved F or W are not part of the CDR3 here.

v_call	j_call	cdr3_aa
TRBV29-1	TRBJ1-2	SVERGYGYGYT
TRBV2	TRBJ2-7	ASSLVAGGDEQY
TRBV5-4	TRBJ2-7	ASSGSSGVQGYEQY
TRBV11-3	TRBJ1-1	ASRTTGGLTEAF
TRBV4-3	TRBJ2-7	ASSRRQGDYEQY
TRBV7-2	TRBJ2-5	ASITTQTQY
TRBV4-1	TRBJ2-5	ASSPSRETQY
TRBV4-3	TRBJ2-7	ASSFSSTGESYEQY
TRBV5-3	TRBJ1-1	ASSLAGANTEAF
TRBV7-7	TRBJ2-7	ASSGTSGGQGYEQY
TRBV7-2	TRBJ1-5	ASSLALDWAQH
TRBV4-3	TRBJ1-5	ASSPGPLGQPQH
TRBV4-1	TRBJ2-3	ASSPSFPSTDTQY
TRBV29-1	TRBJ1-2	SVESTGGADYGYT
TRBV7-2	TRBJ1-2	ASSKRGGDGKTYGYT
TRBV5-6	TRBJ1-5	ASSLALDWAQH
TRBV4-3	-	ASSSQGPSDTEAF
TRBV9	TRBJ2-5	ASSVGTTQETQY
TRBV7-1	TRBJ1-1	ASSPPGQVGTF
TRBV6-5	TRBJ2-3	ASRDWGDTQY
TRBV10-3	TRBJ1-2	AISPGREGRDVYT
TRBV4-3	TRBJ1-1	ASSPGVISEAF
TRBV5-6	TRBJ1-2	ASSLRLLNYGYT
TRBV6-9	TRBJ1-1	ASRTTGGLTEAF